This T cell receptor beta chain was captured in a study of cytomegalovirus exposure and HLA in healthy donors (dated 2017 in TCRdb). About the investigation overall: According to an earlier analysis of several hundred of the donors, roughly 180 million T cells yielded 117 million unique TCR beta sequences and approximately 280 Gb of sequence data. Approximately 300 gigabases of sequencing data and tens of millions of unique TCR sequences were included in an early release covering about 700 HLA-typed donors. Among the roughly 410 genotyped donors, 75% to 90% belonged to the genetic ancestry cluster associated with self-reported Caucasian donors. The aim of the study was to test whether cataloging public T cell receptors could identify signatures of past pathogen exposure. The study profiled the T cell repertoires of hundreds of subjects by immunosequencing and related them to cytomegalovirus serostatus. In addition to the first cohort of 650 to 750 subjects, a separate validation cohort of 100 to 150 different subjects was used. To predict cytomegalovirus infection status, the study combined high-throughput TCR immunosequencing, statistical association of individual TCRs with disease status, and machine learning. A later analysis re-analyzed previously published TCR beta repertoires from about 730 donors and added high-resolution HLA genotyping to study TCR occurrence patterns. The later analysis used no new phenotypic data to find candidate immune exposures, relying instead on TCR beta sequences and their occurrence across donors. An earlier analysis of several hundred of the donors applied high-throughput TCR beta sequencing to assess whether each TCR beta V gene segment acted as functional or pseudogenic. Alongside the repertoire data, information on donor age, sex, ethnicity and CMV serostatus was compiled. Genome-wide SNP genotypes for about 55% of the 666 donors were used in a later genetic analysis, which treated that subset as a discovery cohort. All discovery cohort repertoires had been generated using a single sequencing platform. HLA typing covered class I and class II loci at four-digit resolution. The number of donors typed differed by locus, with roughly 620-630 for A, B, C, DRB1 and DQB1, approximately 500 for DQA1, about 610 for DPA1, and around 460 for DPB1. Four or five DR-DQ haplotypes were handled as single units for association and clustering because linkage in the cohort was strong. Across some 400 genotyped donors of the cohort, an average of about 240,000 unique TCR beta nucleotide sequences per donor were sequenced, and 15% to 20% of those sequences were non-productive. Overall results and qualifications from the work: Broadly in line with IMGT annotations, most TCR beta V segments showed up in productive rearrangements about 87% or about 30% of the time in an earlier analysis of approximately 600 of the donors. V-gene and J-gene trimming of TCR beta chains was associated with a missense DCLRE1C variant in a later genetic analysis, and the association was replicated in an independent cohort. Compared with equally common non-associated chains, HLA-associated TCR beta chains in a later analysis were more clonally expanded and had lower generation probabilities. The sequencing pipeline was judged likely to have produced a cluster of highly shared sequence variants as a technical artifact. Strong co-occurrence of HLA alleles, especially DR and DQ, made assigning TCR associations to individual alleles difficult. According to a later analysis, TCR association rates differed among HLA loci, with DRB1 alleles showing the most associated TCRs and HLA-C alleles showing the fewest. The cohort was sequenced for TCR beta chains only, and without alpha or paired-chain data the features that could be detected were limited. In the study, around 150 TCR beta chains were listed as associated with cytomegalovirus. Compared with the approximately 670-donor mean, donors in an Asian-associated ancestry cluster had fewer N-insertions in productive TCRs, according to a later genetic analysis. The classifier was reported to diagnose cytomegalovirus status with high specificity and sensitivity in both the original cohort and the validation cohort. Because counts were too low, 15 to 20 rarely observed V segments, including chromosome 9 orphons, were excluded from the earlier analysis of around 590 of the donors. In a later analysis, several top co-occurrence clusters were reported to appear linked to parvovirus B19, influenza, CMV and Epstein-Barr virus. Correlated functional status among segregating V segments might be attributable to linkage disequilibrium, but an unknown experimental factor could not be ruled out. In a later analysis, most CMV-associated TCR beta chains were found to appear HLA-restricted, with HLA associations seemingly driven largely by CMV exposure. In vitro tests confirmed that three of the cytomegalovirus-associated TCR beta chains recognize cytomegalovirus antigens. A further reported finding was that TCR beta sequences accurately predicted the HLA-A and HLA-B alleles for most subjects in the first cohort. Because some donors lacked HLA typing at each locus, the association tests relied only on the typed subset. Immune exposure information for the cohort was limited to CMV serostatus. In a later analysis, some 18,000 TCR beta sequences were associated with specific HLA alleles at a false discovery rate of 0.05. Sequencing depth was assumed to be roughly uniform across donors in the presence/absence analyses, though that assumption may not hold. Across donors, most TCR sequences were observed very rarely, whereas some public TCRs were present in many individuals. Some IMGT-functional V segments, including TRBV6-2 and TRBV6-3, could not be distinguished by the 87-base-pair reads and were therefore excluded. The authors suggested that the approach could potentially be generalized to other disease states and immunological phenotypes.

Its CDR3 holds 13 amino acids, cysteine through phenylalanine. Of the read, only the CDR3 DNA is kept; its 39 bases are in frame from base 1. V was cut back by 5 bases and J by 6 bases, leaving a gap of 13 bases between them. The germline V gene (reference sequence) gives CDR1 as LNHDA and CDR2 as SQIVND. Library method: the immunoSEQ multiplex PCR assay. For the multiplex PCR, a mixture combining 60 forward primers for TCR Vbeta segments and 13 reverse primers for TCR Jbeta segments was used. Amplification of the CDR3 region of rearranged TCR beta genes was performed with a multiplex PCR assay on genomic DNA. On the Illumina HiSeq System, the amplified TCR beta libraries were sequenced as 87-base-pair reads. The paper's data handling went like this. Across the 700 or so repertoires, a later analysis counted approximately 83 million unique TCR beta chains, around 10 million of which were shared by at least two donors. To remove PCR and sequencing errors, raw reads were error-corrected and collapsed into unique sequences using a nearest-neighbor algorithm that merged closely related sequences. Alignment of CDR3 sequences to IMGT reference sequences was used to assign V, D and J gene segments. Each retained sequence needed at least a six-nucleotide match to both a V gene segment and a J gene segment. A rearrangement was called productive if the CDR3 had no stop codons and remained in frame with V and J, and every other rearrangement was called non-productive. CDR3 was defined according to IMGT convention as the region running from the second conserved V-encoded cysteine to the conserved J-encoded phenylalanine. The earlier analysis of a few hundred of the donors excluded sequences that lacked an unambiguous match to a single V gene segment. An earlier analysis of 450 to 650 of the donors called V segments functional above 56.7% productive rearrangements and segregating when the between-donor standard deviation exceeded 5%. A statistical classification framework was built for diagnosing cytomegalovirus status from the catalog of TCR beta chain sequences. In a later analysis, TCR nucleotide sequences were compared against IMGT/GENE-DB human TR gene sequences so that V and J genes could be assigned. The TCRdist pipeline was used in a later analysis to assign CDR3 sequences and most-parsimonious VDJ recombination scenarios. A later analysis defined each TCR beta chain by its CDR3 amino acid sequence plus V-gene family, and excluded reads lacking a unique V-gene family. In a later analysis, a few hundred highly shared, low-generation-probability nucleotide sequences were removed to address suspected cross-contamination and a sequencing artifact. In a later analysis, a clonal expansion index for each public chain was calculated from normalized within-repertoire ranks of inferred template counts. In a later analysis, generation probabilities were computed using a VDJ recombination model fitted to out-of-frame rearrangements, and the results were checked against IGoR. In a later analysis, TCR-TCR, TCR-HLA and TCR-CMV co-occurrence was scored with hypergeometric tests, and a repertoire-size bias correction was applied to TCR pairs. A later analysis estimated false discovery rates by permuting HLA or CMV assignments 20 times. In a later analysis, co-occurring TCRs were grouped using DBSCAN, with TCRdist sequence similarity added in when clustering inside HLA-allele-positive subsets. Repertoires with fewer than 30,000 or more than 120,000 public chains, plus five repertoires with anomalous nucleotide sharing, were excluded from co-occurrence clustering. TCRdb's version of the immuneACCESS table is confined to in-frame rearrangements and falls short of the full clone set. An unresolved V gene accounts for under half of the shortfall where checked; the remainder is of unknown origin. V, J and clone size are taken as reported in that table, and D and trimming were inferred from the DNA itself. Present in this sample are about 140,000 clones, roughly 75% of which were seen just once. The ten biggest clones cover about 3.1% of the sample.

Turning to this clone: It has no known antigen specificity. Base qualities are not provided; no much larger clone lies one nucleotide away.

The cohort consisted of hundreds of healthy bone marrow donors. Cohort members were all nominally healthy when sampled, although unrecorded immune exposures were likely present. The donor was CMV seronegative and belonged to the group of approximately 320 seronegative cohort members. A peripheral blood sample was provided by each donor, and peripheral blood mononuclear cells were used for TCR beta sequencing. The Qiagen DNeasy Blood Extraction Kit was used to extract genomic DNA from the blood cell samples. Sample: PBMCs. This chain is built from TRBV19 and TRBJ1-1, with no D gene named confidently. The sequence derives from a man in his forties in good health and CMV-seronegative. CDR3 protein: CASSLTLLAEAFF. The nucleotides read TGTGCCAGTAGTCTCACTTTATTAGCTGAAGCTTTCTTT.